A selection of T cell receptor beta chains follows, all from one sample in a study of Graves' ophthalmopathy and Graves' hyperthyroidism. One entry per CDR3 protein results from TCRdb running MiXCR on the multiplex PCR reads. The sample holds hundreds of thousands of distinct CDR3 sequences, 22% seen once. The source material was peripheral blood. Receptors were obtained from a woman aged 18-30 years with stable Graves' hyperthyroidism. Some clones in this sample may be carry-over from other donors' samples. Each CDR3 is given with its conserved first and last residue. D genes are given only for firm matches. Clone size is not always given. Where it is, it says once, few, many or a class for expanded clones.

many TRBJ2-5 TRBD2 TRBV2 TGTGCCAGCAGTGAGCAAGCGGGGGGGAGGGAGACCCAGTACTTC CASSEQAGGRETQYF
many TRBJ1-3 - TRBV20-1 TGCAGTGCTAGAGTGGGCTCTGGAAACACCATATATTTT CSARVGSGNTIYF
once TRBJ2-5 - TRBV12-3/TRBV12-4 TGTGCCAGCGGTTTACGGGGGCGAGGGGAGACCCAGTACTTC CASGLRGRGETQYF
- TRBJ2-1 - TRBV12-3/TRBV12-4 TGTTCCAGCAGTTTCAGCGGGTGGTACTACAATGAGCAGTTCTTC CSSSFSGWYYNEQFF
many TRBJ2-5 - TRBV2 TGTGCCAGCAGTCGACTACAAGAGACCCAGTACTTC CASSRLQETQYF
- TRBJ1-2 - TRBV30 TGTGCCTGGAGAGGGCAGGCTAACTATGGCTACACCTTC CAWRGQANYGYTF
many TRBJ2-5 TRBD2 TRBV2 TGTGCCAGCAGTGGAGGGGTAGCGGGGGAAGAGACCCAGTACTTC CASSGGVAGEETQYF
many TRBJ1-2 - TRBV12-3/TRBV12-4 TGTGCCAGCAGACAAGGGTCGTTCTATGGCTACACCTTC CASRQGSFYGYTF
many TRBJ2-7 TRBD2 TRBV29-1 TGCAGCGTTACCCTAGGGACTAGCGGCTACGAGCAGTACTTC CSVTLGTSGYEQYF
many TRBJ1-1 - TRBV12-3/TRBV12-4 TGTGCCAGCAGTTTCTCAGGAGGGAACACTGAAGCTTTCTTT CASSFSGGNTEAFF
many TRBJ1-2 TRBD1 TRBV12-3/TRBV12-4 TGTGCCAGCAGTTTGGATTCCAGGACAGGGTTCTGGCGAGCCTATGGCTACACCTTC CASSLDSRTGFWRAYGYTF
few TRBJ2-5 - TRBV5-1 TGCGCCAGCAGCCCCAGCCGGGGGAACCAAGAGACCCAGTACTTC CASSPSRGNQETQYF
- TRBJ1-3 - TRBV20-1 TGCAGTGCCGCGACCGAGTCTGGAAACACCATATATTTT CSAATESGNTIYF
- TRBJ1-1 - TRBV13 TGTGCCAGCAGCCCCCGGGTGTCGAACACTGAAGCTTTCTTT CASSPRVSNTEAFF
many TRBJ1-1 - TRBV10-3 TGTGCCATCGCGTGGAGGGACACTGAAGCTTTCTTT CAIAWRDTEAFF
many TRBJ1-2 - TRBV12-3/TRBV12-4 TGTGCCAGCAGTTTGAGTCTAAACTATGGCTACACCTTC CASSLSLNYGYTF
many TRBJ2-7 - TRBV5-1 TGCGCCAGCAGCCCCCGGGGCATGGTCGTATACGAGCAGTACTTC CASSPRGMVVYEQYF
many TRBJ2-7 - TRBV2 TGTGCCAGCAAAGGAGACGGGCAGAGCCCCTACGAGCAGTACTTC CASKGDGQSPYEQYF
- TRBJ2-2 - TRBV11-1 TGTGCCAGCAGAGTTATACGCGGGACAGCAAACACCGGGGAGCTGTTTTTT CASRVIRGTANTGELFF
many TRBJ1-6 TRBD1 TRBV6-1 TGTGCCACCATAATACGGGACAGGGAAAATTCACCCCTCCACTTT CATIIRDRENSPLHF
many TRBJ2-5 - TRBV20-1 TGCAGTGCTCGCCCAGGGGAGACCCAGTACTTC CSARPGETQYF
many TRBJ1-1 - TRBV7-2 TGTGCCAGCAGCTTAGCAAGTGGGAACACTGAAGCTTCCTTT CASSLASGNTEASF
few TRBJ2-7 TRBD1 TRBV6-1 TGTGCCAGCAGTGCGCAGCACCCTTGGACAGGCTACGAGCAGTACTTC CASSAQHPWTGYEQYF
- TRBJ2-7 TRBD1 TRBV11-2 TGTGCCAGCAGCCCCAGATGGGGAGAACAGGGGACGGAGCAGTACTTC CASSPRWGEQGTEQYF
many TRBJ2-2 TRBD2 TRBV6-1 TGTGCCAGCAGTGAATACGGAGCGGGGGGCGAATCGAACACCGGGGAGCTGTTTTTT CASSEYGAGGESNTGELFF
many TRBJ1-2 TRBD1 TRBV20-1 TGCAGTGCCCTAATACGACAGGGTGACTATGGCTACACCTTC CSALIRQGDYGYTF
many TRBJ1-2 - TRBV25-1 TGTGCCAGCAGTGAAGCGGGCGTCGACGGCTACACCTTC CASSEAGVDGYTF
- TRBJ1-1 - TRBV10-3 TGTGCCATCAGCTTCAGAGTTGAAGCTTTCTTT CAISFRVEAFF